This T cell receptor beta chain appears in the sequencing data of a study of early T cells in non-severe SARS-CoV-2 infection. Overall study: Sequencing was performed on bulk RNA from unsorted whole blood, leaving chains unpaired. Whole-study results and caveats: The study's VDJdb matching favored anti-spike CD8 responses and missed private and CD4 specificities.

Individual cDNA molecules received unique molecular identifiers during library preparation. Using its own MiXCR run on the 5' RACE reads, TCRdb lists one record per CDR3 protein. The sample lists around 27,000 distinct CDR3 sequences; just under 3% were seen once. This clonotype was seen ten or more times. Its antigen is currently unknown. The receptor comes from an adult who was a healthcare worker with PCR-confirmed SARS-CoV-2 infection or an uninfected control (not recorded which). The sample taken for sequencing was whole blood.

The CDR3 DNA follows: TGTGCCAGTACTCACACCCGGGTAGGGGGCGGCAATCAGCCCCAGCATTTT. Its translation is CASTHTRVGGGNQPQHF. The J gene is TRBJ1-5, the V gene TRBV19; 7 bases are shared with TRBD1. CDR3 length equals 17 residues. With 7 bases clipped from V and 2 bases from J, the junction kept 14 bases outside the gene matches. CDR1 is LNHDA, CDR2 SQIVND, per germline (reference sequence).